These 2 T cell receptor beta chains share one sample of origin, sequenced in a study of regulatory T cells in long-lasting Graves disease. Investigators prepared the TCR beta libraries by applying iRepertoire HTBI primers and Arm-PCR of CDR3 regions. TCRdb called the multiplex PCR reads again in MiXCR, with one record for every CDR3 protein. The table shows about 310,000 distinct CDR3 sequences, with 20% to 25% occurring only once. The time point: persistent/refractory GD, antithyroid drugs over 5 years with positive TRAb. The authors made the TCR library using RNA they extracted from PBMCs. Source: peripheral blood mononuclear cells (PBMCs), taken when the disease was refractory, from a patient treated with antithyroid drugs. The origin of the receptors is a female donor with Graves disease.

In its sample, this clonotype was seen many times. V usage is TRBV10-3 and J usage is TRBJ2-7, with D perhaps matching TRBD1 (5 bases). The germline V gene encodes CDR1 ENHRY and CDR2 SYGVKD. Trimming removed 6 bases from V and 1 base from J, with 10 bases in between. The CDR3 loop spans 13 amino acids. The CDR3 here is CAIRPTDSYEQYF. CDR3 nucleotides: TGTGCCATCAGACCGACAGATTCCTACGAGCAGTACTTC.

This chain joins TRBV30 and TRBJ1-1; tentative D call: TRBD1 (6 bases). The CDR3 has 11 amino acids. The germline V and J ends were trimmed by 2 bases and 8 bases, with 9 bases remaining between them. Per germline, CDR1 GTSNPN and CDR2 SVGIG (reference sequence). DNA of the CDR3: TGTGCCTGGAGTCAGGACAGCGAAGCTTTCTTT. Protein product: CAWSQDSEAFF.